The next 6 T cell receptor beta chains were all read from a single sample in a study of blood T cell repertoires in COVID-19. Using immunoSEQ multiplex PCR, the repertoire was profiled, and TCRdb retains in-frame clones only, with some absent. The sample yields 25,000 to 35,000 clones, 65% to 90% seen once. The specimen sequenced was peripheral blood. These receptors all come from a human donor in a cohort sampled during active COVID-19.

This clone is labeled as medium-sized. The chain uses TRBV7-8 and TRBJ1-2; D is possibly TRBD1 (6 bases). V was pared by 4 bases and J by 1 base, with 19 bases between. CDR3 length: 17 amino acids. The germline CDR1 and CDR2 sequences are SGHVS and FQNEAQ. The CDR3 DNA sequence: TGTGCCAGCAGCTCTTTGACAGGCCCGCAGTTTAACTATGGCTACACCTTC. Its translation is CASSSLTGPQFNYGYTF.

The chain combines TRBV15 with TRBJ1-6; D is unclear. V lost 0 bases to trimming and J lost 10 bases, with 16 bases between them. Germline V gene data show CDR1 as LNHNV and CDR2 as YYDKDF (reference sequence). The CDR3 contains 16 residues. CDR3 nucleotide sequence: TGTGCCACCAGCAGAGATAAGCGGGCAGCCACCTCACCCCTCCACTTT. Translating it yields CATSRDKRAATSPLHF.

The chain carries TRBV29-1 and TRBJ2-7; TRBD2 agrees at 9 bases. The length of the CDR3 is 13 residues. The ends lost 5 bases at V and 7 bases at J; junction bases unmatched: 9. Germline CDR1 and CDR2: SQVTM and ANQGSEA. The CDR3 region is CSVRRGGQGEQYF. The CDR3 DNA sequence: TGCAGCGTTCGGCGGGGGGGCCAAGGGGAGCAGTACTTC.

The chain's CDR3 is CASALHWQGAYEQYF. For the CDR3, the DNA is TGTGCCAGCGCCCTTCACTGGCAGGGGGCTTACGAGCAGTACTTC. The genes are TRBV9 and TRBJ2-7, with 8 bases fitting TRBD1. The CDR3 sequence is 15 residues long. The J segment lost 4 bases and the V segment lost 7 bases, leaving 13 bases of the junction unmatched. Germline V CDR1 and CDR2: SGDLS, YYNGEE. Full variable domain (remainder filled in from reference TRBV9 and TRBJ2-7): DSGVTQTPKHLITATGQRVTLRCSPRSGDLSVYWYQQSLDQGLQFLIQYYNGEERAKGNILERFSAQQFPDLHSELNLSSLELGDSALYFCASALHWQGAYEQYFGPGTRLTVT.

This clone was recorded a few times. This chain connects TRBV4-2 to TRBJ2-1; D is unclear. The germline V gene has CDR1 LGHNA and CDR2 YNFKEQ. The CDR3 contains 15 residues. V was trimmed by 3 bases and J by 0 bases, leaving 9 bases between them. CDR3: CASSQHLGSYNEQFF. Here the CDR3 DNA reads TGTGCCAGCAGCCAGCATCTAGGCTCCTACAATGAGCAGTTCTTC.

This chain joins TRBV27 and TRBJ2-3, with TRBD2 matching 11 bases. The CDR3 totals 14 residues. The V and J ends lost 7 bases and 4 bases, in that order; junction bases with no gene match: 4. CDR1 and CDR2 (germline): MNHEY, SMNVEV (reference sequence). The DNA of the CDR3 is TGTGCCAGCAACGTAGCGGGAGGGGCAGATACGCAGTATTTT. It encodes CASNVAGGADTQYF.